These T cell receptor beta chains were read from a single sample in a study of T-cell memory formation after mild COVID-19. TCRdb called the 5' RACE reads again in MiXCR, with one record for every CDR3 protein. The sample contains around 300,000 distinct CDR3 sequences, under 20% of which appear only once. The sequencing sample was made of PBMCs or a T cell subset sorted from them (not recorded which). The receptors were gathered from a man between 18 and 35 years old who had mild COVID-19 (a few samples of this study predate the infection). Cell type and time point are not known. Both conserved end residues are part of each CDR3. A D gene is named only where the DNA matches it firmly. Clone size is shown for a subset of rows, as once, few, many or a class of expanded clone.

TRBJ1-3 | TRBV9 | few | - | CASSVSPWGRASNTIYF | TGTGCCAGCAGCGTATCCCCATGGGGCAGGGCAAGTAACACCATATATTTT
TRBJ2-2 | TRBV6-5 | few | - | CANEDRANTGELFF | TGTGCCAACGAAGACAGAGCGAACACCGGGGAGCTGTTTTTT
TRBJ1-1 | TRBV20-1 | - | - | CSARTVNTEAFF | TGCAGTGCTAGGACAGTGAACACTGAAGCTTTCTTT
TRBJ2-7 | TRBV6-2/TRBV6-3 | many | - | CASSRTMTEQYF | TGTGCCAGCAGTCGAACTATGACCGAGCAGTACTTC
TRBJ2-1 | TRBV19 | - | - | CASSNNQGREQFF | TGTGCCAGTAGTAATAATCAGGGTCGTGAGCAGTTCTTC
TRBJ2-7 | TRBV30 | few | TRBD1 | CAWDTPGTGRYEQYF | TGTGCCTGGGATACCCCCGGGACAGGGAGATACGAGCAGTACTTC
TRBJ2-6 | TRBV7-2 | few | - | CASSFGVGMGANVLTF | TGTGCCAGCAGCTTTGGTGTGGGGATGGGGGCCAACGTCCTGACTTTC
TRBJ2-5 | TRBV4-1 | few | TRBD2 | CASSQALASGAVLFQETQYF | TGCGCCAGCAGCCAAGCGCTCGCTAGCGGGGCGGTACTCTTCCAAGAGACCCAGTACTTC
TRBJ1-2 | TRBV6-2/TRBV6-3 | - | - | CASGGLPYGYTF | TGTGCCAGCGGAGGTCTCCCCTATGGCTACACCTTC
TRBJ2-1 | TRBV7-2 | many | TRBD2 | CASSLNVGGGPYNEQFF | TGTGCCAGCAGCTTAAATGTGGGCGGGGGACCCTACAATGAGCAGTTCTTC
TRBJ2-5 | TRBV20-1 | - | TRBD2 | CSATTSGGNTQETQYF | TGCAGTGCAACGACTAGCGGGGGGAACACGCAAGAGACCCAGTACTTC
TRBJ2-2 | TRBV7-8 | few | - | CASSLGVGAVNTGELFF | TGTGCCAGCAGCTTAGGTGTAGGGGCGGTGAACACCGGGGAGCTGTTTTTT
TRBJ1-2 | TRBV7-2 | - | - | CASSLAFASTSGYTF | TGTGCCAGCAGCTTAGCGTTCGCATCCACGTCTGGCTACACCTTC
TRBJ1-2 | TRBV12-3/TRBV12-4 | - | TRBD1 | CASTPGTGSVGYTF | TGTGCCAGCACCCCCGGGACAGGGTCCGTTGGCTACACCTTC
TRBJ2-7 | TRBV6-4 | - | - | CASGRGTTYEQYF | TGTGCCAGCGGAAGGGGTACGACCTACGAGCAGTACTTC
TRBJ2-1 | TRBV5-1 | few | - | CASSLGSLYNEQFF | TGCGCCAGCAGCTTAGGGTCCTTATACAATGAGCAGTTCTTC
TRBJ1-1 | TRBV7-2 | - | TRBD1 | CASRLGTGGFMNTEAFF | TGTGCCAGCAGGTTAGGGACAGGGGGGTTCATGAACACTGAAGCTTTCTTT
TRBJ1-5 | TRBV20-1 | - | - | CSARAPRRQLVQPQHF | TGCAGTGCAAGGGCCCCCCGCAGGCAGTTGGTTCAGCCCCAGCATTTT
TRBJ2-1 | TRBV6-2/TRBV6-3 | - | - | CASRTPREGTYNEQFF | TGTGCCAGCAGGACCCCCAGGGAAGGGACCTACAATGAGCAGTTCTTC
TRBJ2-7 | TRBV19 | - | TRBD2 | CASSPGLAGIYEQYF | TGTGCCAGTAGCCCGGGACTAGCGGGGATCTACGAGCAGTACTTC
TRBJ1-1 | TRBV7-3 | few | TRBD1 | CASSLNSGQAVEAFF | TGTGCCAGCAGCTTAAATTCCGGACAGGCCGTTGAAGCTTTCTTT
TRBJ2-2 | TRBV6-5 | - | - | CASRPGTLTGELFF | TGTGCCAGCAGACCCGGGACTTTGACCGGGGAGCTGTTTTTT
TRBJ2-4 | TRBV7-2 | few | - | CASSLAPVSIQYF | TGTGCCAGCAGCTTAGCTCCGGTATCCATTCAGTACTTC
TRBJ2-5 | TRBV7-2 | few | TRBD1 | CASTRDRGETQYF | TGTGCCAGCACCAGAGACAGGGGCGAGACCCAGTACTTC
TRBJ2-1 | TRBV4-3 | - | TRBD1 | CASSPATGDRYYNEQFF | TGCGCCAGCAGCCCAGCAACAGGGGACAGGTATTACAATGAGCAGTTCTTC
TRBJ2-3 | TRBV7-9 | - | - | CASSLAGRSTDTQYF | TGTGCCAGCAGCTTAGCGGGGAGGAGCACAGATACGCAGTATTTT
TRBJ1-2 | TRBV6-1 | - | - | CASSEGGGSGYTF | TGTGCCAGCAGTGAAGGTGGGGGTAGCGGCTACACCTTC
TRBJ2-3 | TRBV24-1 | - | - | CATSKHTPGTQYF | TGTGCCACCAGTAAGCACACCCCCGGTACGCAGTATTTT
TRBJ2-3 | TRBV5-5 | - | TRBD2 | CASSPWRGGLQYF | TGTGCCAGCAGCCCCTGGCGGGGGGGCTTGCAGTATTTT
TRBJ2-7 | TRBV10-3 | many | - | CAIRDMDGYEQYF | TGTGCCATCAGGGATATGGACGGATACGAGCAGTACTTC
TRBJ2-5 | TRBV6-2/TRBV6-3 | many | - | CASRGRYPLETQYF | TGTGCCAGCAGGGGTCGTTACCCCCTCGAGACCCAGTACTTC